This passage covers 2 T cell receptor beta chains from one sample sequenced in a study of blood T cell repertoires in COVID-19. The data were produced by immunoSEQ multiplex PCR, yet TCRdb's version contains in-frame clones alone and is incomplete. There are around 150,000 clones in the sample; 75% to 90% occur only once, and roughly 4% lies in the top ten. The sequencing input was peripheral blood. These TCRs come from a woman aged 60 to 75 with active or convalescent COVID-19.

This chain connects TRBV7-2 to TRBJ2-2, with D possibly matching TRBD1 (5 bases). The V end was cut by 5 bases, the J end by 1 base, with 11 bases between. This CDR3 contains 15 residues. The V gene's germline CDR1 is SGHTA and CDR2 FQGNSA. CDR3 DNA: TGTGCCAGCAGCGAACGGACACAGAACACCGGGGAGCTGTTTTTT. This encodes CASSERTQNTGELFF.

The chain is built from TRBV5-1 and TRBJ2-5; 10 bases line up with TRBD1. J lost 2 bases, V lost 4 bases, and 14 bases had no gene match. Germline V lookup: CDR1 SGHRS, CDR2 YFSETQ. The CDR3 covers 18 residues. The CDR3, as DNA: TGCGCCAGCAGCCCAAACGGAAGGACAGGGGGTGGTCAAGAGACCCAGTACTTC. Protein sequence: CASSPNGRTGGGQETQYF.